This T cell receptor (beta chain) came from a study of T cell responses to AZD1222 COVID-19 vaccine. With respect to this clone: The antigen is not known.

Trimming cost V 3 bases and J 0 bases, with 7 bases left between them. Germline V gene sequence: CDR1 SGDLS, CDR2 YYNGEE. The CDR3 totals 13 residues. Study conclusions and caveats: Recipients of two AZD1222 doses showed rising Spike-specific TCR breadth and depth. Seropositive at baseline were only a handful of AZD1222 recipients. There were mostly white British donors and more females than males, and clonal diversity was possibly underestimated. No repertoire was sampled before or during the peak T cell response, only after it.

TCRdb's table, derived via immunoSEQ multiplex PCR, lists solely in-frame clones and lacks some. The data hold some 150,000 clones, with around 89% observed a single time. The TCR comes from an adult in good health. The gene calls are TRBV9 and TRBJ2-7; D remains ambiguous. Here the sequenced sample was peripheral blood, taken on day 0 of AZD1222 vaccination. The DNA of the CDR3 is TGTGCCAGCAGCGACAGTATCTCCTACGAGCAGTACTTC. Its translation: CASSDSISYEQYF.